Listed here are 6 T cell receptor beta chains from one sample, sequenced in a study of shared clonotypes between healthy human individuals. The assay was immunoSEQ multiplex PCR, and TCRdb's table has in-frame clones only and misses some. Altogether about 2.4 million clones are present, around nine tenths being singletons, with the ten largest covering roughly 0.15%. Sequencing input: naive CD4+ T cells sorted from blood. Subset specified: CD45RA+ positively selected. All receptors come from a man younger than 35 in good health.

The chain couples TRBV11-3 to TRBJ2-3; 7 nucleotides align to TRBD1. Losses at the gene ends were 9 bases for V and 4 bases for J; bases not matched to a gene: 10. CDR3 length: 14 amino acids. Per germline, CDR1 SGHNT and CDR2 YENEEA. The CDR3 is CARRQVTGADTQYF. CDR3 coding DNA: TGTGCCAGGAGACAGGTTACAGGGGCAGATACGCAGTATTTT.

In this sample, this clone turned up a few times. The CDR3, as DNA: TGTGCCAGCCCCGTTCCTTCAGGGGGGCACACTGAAGCTTTCTTT. Its translation: CASPVPSGGHTEAFF. The V gene is TRBV2, the J gene TRBJ1-1; 7 nucleotides match TRBD1. With 8 bases clipped from V and 3 bases from J, the junction kept 12 bases outside the gene matches. Germline V gives CDR1 SNHLY, CDR2 FYNNEI. The CDR3 totals 15 residues. Full variable domain (remainder filled in from reference TRBV2 and TRBJ1-1): EPEVTQTPSHQVTQMGQEVILRCVPISNHLYFYWYRQILGQKVEFLVSFYNNEISEKSEIFDDQFSVERPDGSNFTLKIRSTKLEDSAMYFCASPVPSGGHTEAFFGQGTRLTVV.

The J gene is TRBJ2-5, the V gene TRBV6-5; TRBD2 agrees at 8 bases. There are 15 residues in the CDR3. V dropped 1 base and J dropped 3; count of bases not matched to a gene: 4. The germline V gene has CDR1 MNHEY and CDR2 SVGAGI. CDR3 sequence reads: CASSYFLAGKETQYF. Here the CDR3 DNA reads TGTGCCAGCAGTTACTTCCTAGCGGGTAAAGAGACCCAGTACTTC.

J is TRBJ1-1 and V is TRBV11-2, with D unclear. The germline CDR1 and CDR2 sequences are SGHAT and FQNNGV. V lost 2 bases and J lost 4, with 8 bases in between. CDR3 size: 13 residues. CDR3 bases: TGTGCCAGCAGCTTACGGGAGGGCACTGAAGCTTTCTTT. Translation: CASSLREGTEAFF.

This clone was seen just once. This chain joins TRBV23-1 and TRBJ2-3, with D perhaps matching TRBD2 (5 bases). TRBV23-1 is placed among ORFs of uncertain function. V lost 4 bases, J lost 2 bases, and 13 bases lay in between. This CDR3 region has 15 residues. The CDR3 is CASSPLGRVTDTQYF. The CDR3 DNA is TGCGCCAGCAGTCCTCTCGGGCGGGTCACAGATACGCAGTATTTT.

The chain is built from TRBV5-1 and TRBJ2-1, with D maybe TRBD2 (6 bases). Germline assignment: CDR1 SGHRS and CDR2 YFSETQ. Trimming left V 4 bases short and J 0 bases short, with 14 bases between. This CDR3 spans 16 amino acids. The CDR3 is CASSLGRGYSYNEQFF. CDR3 sequence (DNA): TGCGCCAGCAGCCTGGGGCGGGGTTACTCCTACAATGAGCAGTTCTTC.